Each of the 22 T cell receptor beta chains below was sequenced from the same sample in a study of T cells in Graves' hyperthyroidism and ophthalmopathy. RNA transcripts provided the source from which TCR beta CDR3 regions were amplified. Initially, a first-round RT-PCR of the TCR CDR3 employed the HTBI primer set. TCRdb reanalysed the multiplex PCR reads using MiXCR and keeps one entry per CDR3 protein. The sample lists some 600,000 distinct CDR3 sequences; over 11% were seen once. Sequenced sample: blood. The origin of the receptors is a woman between 25 and 40 years old with Graves' hyperthyroidism that later progressed to Graves' ophthalmopathy.

The J gene is TRBJ2-1, the V gene TRBV11-2; no clear D gene. Germline V gives CDR1 SGHAT, CDR2 FQNNGV. Between the trimmed V and J ends, which lost 5 bases and 3 bases, there was a span of 17 bases. The CDR3 sequence is 16 residues long. In nucleotides, the CDR3 is TGTGCCAGCAGCCCGCCGGAACACCTTTTCTACAATGAGCAGTTCTTC. Encoded protein: CASSPPEHLFYNEQFF.

The chain links TRBV24-1 to TRBJ2-2; 7 bases fit TRBD1. Per germline, CDR1 KGHDR and CDR2 SFDVKD. Losses at the gene ends were 7 bases for V and 6 bases for J; bases not matched to a gene: 4. The CDR3 runs to 13 residues. The CDR3 DNA reads as TGTGCCACCAGGGCGACAGGGCCCGGGGAGCTGTTTTTT. Amino acid sequence: CATRATGPGELFF.

Ten or more counts support this clonotype. The chain couples TRBV10-2 to TRBJ1-1; the D gene is possibly TRBD1 (5 bases). Trimming removed 5 bases at V and 7 bases at J, with 11 bases between. CDR1 WSHSY and CDR2 SAAADI come from the germline V gene. The CDR3 has 12 amino acids. CDR3 amino acids: CASSKDTYEAFF. CDR3 bases: TGCGCCAGCAGTAAGGACACTTATGAAGCTTTCTTT.

The chain has TRBV7-6 and TRBJ2-2; 7 bases line up with TRBD1. CDR3 length equals 16 residues. Germline V gene lookup returns CDR1 SGHVS and CDR2 FNYEAQ. V dropped 7 bases and J dropped 3; count of bases not matched to a gene: 11. CDR3 DNA: TGTGCCAGCACCCTTAACGGGCAGGGGGACACCGGGGAGCTGTTTTTT. Translating gives CASTLNGQGDTGELFF.

Details on this clonotype: This may arise from a read error, as a much more abundant clone is one base away. V is TRBV19 and J is TRBJ2-2; D is perhaps TRBD2 (5 bases). The length of the CDR3 is 14 residues. The V gene's germline CDR1 is LNHDA and CDR2 SQIVND (reference sequence). The CDR3 protein is CASSIIAPTGELSF. CDR3 DNA sequence: TGTGCCAGTAGTATAATAGCGCCAACCGGGGAGCTGTCTTTT.

This clonotype was observed at least ten times. The V call is TRBV27, the J call TRBJ2-1; perhaps D is TRBD1 or TRBD2 (7 bases each). V dropped 4 bases and J dropped 7 bases, with 20 bases sitting between them. Germline CDR1 is MNHEY and CDR2 is SMNVEV (reference sequence). CDR3 length equals 16 residues. The CDR3: CASSYPGGGVWNEQFF. DNA for the CDR3: TGTGCCAGCAGTTACCCAGGGGGGGGGGTATGGAATGAGCAGTTCTTC.

This clonotype was seen ten or more times. V and J are TRBV24-1 and TRBJ2-1; perhaps TRBD2 as D (5 bases). CDR3 length: 13 residues. CDR1 is KGHDR, CDR2 SFDVKD, per germline. With 1 base removed from V and 10 bases from J, the gap between germline ends came to 10 bases. Written as DNA, the CDR3 is TGTGCCACCAGTGATTTAAGCGGACTCGAGCAGTTCTTC. It encodes CATSDLSGLEQFF.

This clonotype was picked up many times. The genes are TRBV12-3 or TRBV12-4 and TRBJ1-3, with D possibly being TRBD1 (6 bases). Trimming took off 8 bases at V and 9 bases at J, with 29 bases between the two ends. This CDR3 has 17 residues. The CDR3 bases are TGTGCCAGCCGGCGGATATTGGGACATACTATGGATTCCACCATATATTTT. Translated: CASRRILGHTMDSTIYF.

The chain recombines TRBV11-3 with TRBJ2-7; possibly TRBD1 or TRBD2 for D (5 bases each). Per the germline V gene, CDR1 is SGHNT and CDR2 is YENEEA. The CDR3 consists of 15 residues. V was pared by 0 bases and J by 2 bases, with 11 bases between. The CDR3 DNA is TGTGCCAGCAGCTTAGAAGGAGGACAACCCTACGAGCAGTACTTC. Translated: CASSLEGGQPYEQYF.

V is TRBV20-1 and J is TRBJ2-7; 7 bases fit TRBD2. The CDR3 sequence is 15 residues long. Germline CDR1 DFQATT, CDR2 SNEGSKA (reference sequence). V was clipped by 0 bases and J by 3 bases; unmatched bases: 8. Written as DNA, the CDR3 is TGCAGTGCTAGAGATGAACTAGCGAACCACTACGAGCAGTACTTC. Translating it yields CSARDELANHYEQYF.

The CDR3 DNA reads as TGTGCCTGGAGTGTCAGAGGGGCTAGCACAGATACGCAGTATTTT. Translated, it gives CAWSVRGASTDTQYF. The chain carries TRBV30 and TRBJ2-3, with D perhaps given as TRBD1 or TRBD2 (5 bases each). Germline V gives CDR1 GTSNPN, CDR2 SVGIG (reference sequence). V lost 0 bases, J lost 0 bases, and 10 bases lay in between. This CDR3 comprises 15 residues.

This clonotype was counted many times. V and J are TRBV2 and TRBJ2-3, with TRBD2 matching 9 bases. This CDR3 spans 13 amino acids. Germline V lookup: CDR1 SNHLY, CDR2 FYNNEI. The J segment lost 9 bases and the V segment lost 8 bases, leaving 9 bases of the junction unmatched. CDR3 nucleotide sequence: TGTGCCAGCCAGGACGGCGGGAGGGCGACGCAGTATTTT. This gives the protein CASQDGGRATQYF.

The V and J genes are TRBV19 and TRBJ2-7, with 11 bases matching TRBD2. This CDR3 has 13 amino acids. Trimming took 8 bases from V and 5 from J; bases not matched to a gene: 5. Germline V gene sequence: CDR1 LNHDA, CDR2 SQIVND (reference sequence). Here the CDR3 DNA reads TGTGCCAGTCGACTAGCGGGAAGGGACGAGCAGTACTTC. Amino acid sequence: CASRLAGRDEQYF.

As for this clonotype: It may be a read error: a sequence one base away is much more abundant. This chain joins TRBV29-1 and TRBJ1-2, with D perhaps matching TRBD1 (5 bases). This CDR3 has 14 residues. Germline-derived CDR1 and CDR2 are SQVTM and ANQGSEA. The ends were cut back, 7 bases at V and 3 bases at J, with 18 bases in the middle. The CDR3 spells CSAGGPQTHYGYTF. In DNA form, the CDR3 reads TGCAGCGCCGGGGGTCCTCAAACCCACTATGGCTACACCTTC.

The chain employs TRBV5-1 and TRBJ2-1; tentative D call: TRBD2 (6 bases). The CDR3 spans 14 residues. V dropped 9 bases and J dropped 9 bases, with 22 bases sitting between them. Germline CDR1 reads SGHRS; CDR2 reads YFSETQ. CDR3 residues: CATSENRVGGEQFF. Written as DNA, the CDR3 is TGCGCCACCTCAGAAAACCGGGTGGGGGGTGAGCAGTTCTTC.

The table lists this clonotype with many counts. The chain uses TRBV6-2 or TRBV6-3 and TRBJ1-5; D not resolved. CDR1 MNHEY and CDR2 SVGEGT come from the germline V gene. The CDR3 is made up of 16 amino acids. Trimming pared 8 bases from V and 1 base from J, leaving 18 bases between. The CDR3 nucleotides are TGTGCCAGCCCTACAATTTGGAGGCAGAGCAATCAGCCCCAGCATTTT. Translation: CASPTIWRQSNQPQHF.

This clonotype has only a few counts. V usage is TRBV28 and J usage is TRBJ2-3; D unresolved. This CDR3 comprises 12 residues. Germline assignment: CDR1 MDHEN and CDR2 SYDVKM. Trimming removed 5 bases from V and 6 bases from J, with 9 bases in between. CDR3 bases: TGTGCCAGCAGTCGTTTGTCGGATACGCAGTATTTT. It is translated as CASSRLSDTQYF.

The chain combines TRBV20-1 with TRBJ2-2, with D perhaps TRBD2 (6 bases). Germline V gives CDR1 DFQATT, CDR2 SNEGSKA (reference sequence). The CDR3 consists of 16 residues. The V and J ends lost 0 bases and 4 bases respectively, with 15 bases between them. CDR3 nucleotides: TGCAGTGCTAGAGATCTTCAGAGGGGACTCACCGGGGAGCTGTTTTTT. It yields the protein CSARDLQRGLTGELFF.

The V gene is TRBV30, the J gene TRBJ2-2, with TRBD2 matching 14 bases. Germline V gene data show CDR1 as GTSNPN and CDR2 as SVGIG (reference sequence). This CDR3 spans 16 amino acids. Unmatched junction bases numbered 3, after V lost 2 bases and J lost 4 bases. CDR3 nucleotide sequence: TGTGCCTGGAGTACCGGGACTAGCGGGAGCACCGGGGAGCTGTTTTTT. This gives the protein CAWSTGTSGSTGELFF.

This clonotype was counted many times. This chain joins TRBV19 and TRBJ2-1; 7 bases are a match to TRBD1. J lost 10 bases, V lost 2 bases, and 8 bases had no gene match. Germline V lookup: CDR1 LNHDA, CDR2 SQIVND (reference sequence). The CDR3 runs 14 residues. The CDR3, as DNA: TGTGCCAGTAGTATAACAGGGGCACGAGGGGAGCAGTTCTTC. Translating gives CASSITGARGEQFF.

This clonotype appeared a few times. V and J are TRBV14 and TRBJ2-5; the D is unclear. The germline gives CDR1 SGHDN, CDR2 FVKESK. Between the trimmed V and J ends, which lost 0 bases and 0 bases, there was a span of 5 bases. This CDR3 region has 14 residues. The CDR3: CASSQDYYQETQYF. The CDR3 coding sequence is TGTGCCAGCAGCCAAGATTATTACCAAGAGACCCAGTACTTC.

The chain joins TRBV10-3 to TRBJ2-5, with D possibly TRBD1 on 5 matching bases. The V end was cut by 0 bases, the J end by 7 bases, with 12 bases between. The CDR3 sequence is 14 residues long. The germline CDR1 and CDR2 sequences are ENHRY and SYGVKD. DNA of the CDR3: TGTGCCATCAGTGAGTCGACAGTTATCGGGACCCAGTACTTC. It is translated as CAISESTVIGTQYF.